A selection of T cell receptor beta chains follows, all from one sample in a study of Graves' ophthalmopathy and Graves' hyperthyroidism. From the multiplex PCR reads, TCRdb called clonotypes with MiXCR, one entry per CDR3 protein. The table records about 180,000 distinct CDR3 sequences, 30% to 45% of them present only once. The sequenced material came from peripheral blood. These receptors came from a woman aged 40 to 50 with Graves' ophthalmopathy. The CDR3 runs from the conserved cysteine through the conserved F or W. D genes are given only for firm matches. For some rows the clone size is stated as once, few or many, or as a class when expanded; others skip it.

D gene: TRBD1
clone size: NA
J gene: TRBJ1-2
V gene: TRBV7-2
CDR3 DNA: TGTGCCAGCAGCTTACCGACGTCCGGGACAGGGCTAGCTAACTATGGCTACACCTTC
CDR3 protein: CASSLPTSGTGLANYGYTF

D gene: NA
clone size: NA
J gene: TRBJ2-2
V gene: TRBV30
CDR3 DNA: TGTGCCTGGAATATAGGACTTAGGACCGGGGAGCTGTTTTTT
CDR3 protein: CAWNIGLRTGELFF

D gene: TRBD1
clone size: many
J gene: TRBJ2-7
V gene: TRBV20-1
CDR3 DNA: TGCAGTGCTGCAATAGGGGGCGCACGGTACGAGCAGTACTTC
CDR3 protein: CSAAIGGARYEQYF

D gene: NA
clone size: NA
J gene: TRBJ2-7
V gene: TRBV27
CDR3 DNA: TGTGCCAGCAGTTACTCGTATACCTCCTACGAGCAGTACTTC
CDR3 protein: CASSYSYTSYEQYF

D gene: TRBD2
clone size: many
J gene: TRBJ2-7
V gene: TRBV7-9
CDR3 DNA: TGTGCCAGCAGCTTATCCAGCGGGATTAACGAGCAGTACTTC
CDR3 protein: CASSLSSGINEQYF

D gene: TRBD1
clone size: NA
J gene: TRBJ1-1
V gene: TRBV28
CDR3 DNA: TGTGCCAGCAGTTTATGGACTGAGGGACAGGGACCATACACTGAAGCTTTCTTT
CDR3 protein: CASSLWTEGQGPYTEAFF

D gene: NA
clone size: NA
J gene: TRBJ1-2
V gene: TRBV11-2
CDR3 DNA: TGTGCCAGCAGCTTACTTTCTTCCAGTAAGGTTGGCTACACCTTC
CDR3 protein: CASSLLSSSKVGYTF

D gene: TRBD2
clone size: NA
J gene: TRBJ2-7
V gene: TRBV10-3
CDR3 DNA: TGTGCCATCAGTCAGGGACTAGCGGGACGGTACGAGCAGTACTTC
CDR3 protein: CAISQGLAGRYEQYF

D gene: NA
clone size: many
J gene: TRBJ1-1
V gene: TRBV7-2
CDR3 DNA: TGTGCCAGCAGCTTAGTTAGGTTAATGAACACTGAAGCTTTCTTT
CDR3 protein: CASSLVRLMNTEAFF

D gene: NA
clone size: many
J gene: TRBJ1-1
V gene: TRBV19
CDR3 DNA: TGTGCCAGTAGTCTTTCCGGGACGGGGAACACTGAAGCTTTCTTT
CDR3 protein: CASSLSGTGNTEAFF

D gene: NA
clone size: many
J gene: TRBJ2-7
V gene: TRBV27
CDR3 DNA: TGTGCCAGCAGACCCCTATTAACCGGCTCCTACGAGCAGTACTTC
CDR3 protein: CASRPLLTGSYEQYF